The source of this T cell receptor (beta chain) is a study of blood T cells in healthy people across ages. Background on the study: Every two T cells gave about one barcoded beta molecule via template switching. Study-wide results and limits: Fewer expanded clones and more diversity marked long-lived versus aged donors. While age rose, TCR beta diversity per million T cells dropped in a roughly linear way.

With a J-beta primer mix and a sample-barcoded 5' primer, a second PCR ran 7 to 11 cycles. TCRdb passed the 5' RACE reads through MiXCR, listing each CDR3 protein once. There are 1.8 million or so distinct CDR3 sequences in the sample; about 39% occur only once, and 20% to 25% lies in the top ten. This clonotype turned up a few times. No antigen is known for it. Total RNA amounts of at least 6 micrograms were extracted per sample. The receptor was isolated from a human donor in good health. The sequencing input was blood.

The CDR3 region is CASSLSPSSYNSPLHF. CDR3 coding DNA: TGCGCCAGCAGCTTGAGCCCAAGCTCCTATAATTCACCCCTCCACTTT. The chain carries TRBV5-1 and TRBJ1-6; D ambiguous. Germline CDR1 reads SGHRS; CDR2 reads YFSETQ. With 1 base removed from V and 0 bases from J, the gap between germline ends came to 8 bases. The CDR3 extends over 16 amino acids.